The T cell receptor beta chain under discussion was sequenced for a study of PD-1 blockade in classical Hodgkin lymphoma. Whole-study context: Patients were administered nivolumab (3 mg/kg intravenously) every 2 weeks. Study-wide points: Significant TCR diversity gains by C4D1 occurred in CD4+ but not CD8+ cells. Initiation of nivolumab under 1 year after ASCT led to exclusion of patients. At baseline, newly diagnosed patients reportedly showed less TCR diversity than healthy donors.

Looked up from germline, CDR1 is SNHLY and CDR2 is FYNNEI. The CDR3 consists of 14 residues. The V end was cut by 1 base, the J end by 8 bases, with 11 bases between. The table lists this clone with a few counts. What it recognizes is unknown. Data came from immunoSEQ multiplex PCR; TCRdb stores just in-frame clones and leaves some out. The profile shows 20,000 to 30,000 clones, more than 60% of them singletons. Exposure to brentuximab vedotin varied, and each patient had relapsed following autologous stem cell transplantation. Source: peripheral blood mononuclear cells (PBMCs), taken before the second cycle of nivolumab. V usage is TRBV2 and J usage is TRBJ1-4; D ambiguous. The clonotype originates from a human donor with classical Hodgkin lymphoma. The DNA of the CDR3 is TGTGCCAGCAGTGAAGGTCTGGTAGGGGAAAAACTGTTTTTT. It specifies CASSEGLVGEKLFF. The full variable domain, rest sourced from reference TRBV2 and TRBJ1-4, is EPEVTQTPSHQVTQMGQEVILRCVPISNHLYFYWYRQILGQKVEFLVSFYNNEISEKSEIFDDQFSVERPDGSNFTLKIRSTKLEDSAMYFCASSEGLVGEKLFFGSGTQLSVL.